The clone carrying this T cell receptor beta chain was observed a few times. The antigen is undetermined. CDR3 length: 13 amino acids. The germline gives CDR1 SGHAT, CDR2 FQNNGV. Losses at the gene ends were 8 bases for V and 11 bases for J; bases not matched to a gene: 14. The sample originates from a study of regulatory T cells in long-lasting Graves disease. General observations from the study: Relative to new patients (approximately 1,000), persistent patients exhibited greater sharing of public clonotypes (around 2,500).

Both iRepertoire HTBI primers and Arm-PCR of CDR3 regions were used to build the TCR beta libraries. Each CDR3 protein gets one entry after TCRdb re-called the multiplex PCR reads with MiXCR. Here the sample spans about 470,000 distinct CDR3 sequences, roughly 21% being singletons. Time point here: persistent/refractory GD, antithyroid drugs over 5 years with positive TRAb. Scientists built the TCR library using RNA that was extracted from PBMCs. Roughly 10 milliliters of peripheral blood were drawn into EDTA tubes. This receptor was taken from a female donor with Graves disease. Sequences were derived from peripheral blood mononuclear cells (PBMCs), sampled when the disease was refractory, from a patient treated with antithyroid drugs. The V and J genes are TRBV11-2 and TRBJ1-1; 7 bases match TRBD1. CDR3 protein: CASSSDGTVGAFF. DNA for the CDR3: TGTGCCAGCTCCTCCGACGGGACAGTTGGGGCTTTCTTT.